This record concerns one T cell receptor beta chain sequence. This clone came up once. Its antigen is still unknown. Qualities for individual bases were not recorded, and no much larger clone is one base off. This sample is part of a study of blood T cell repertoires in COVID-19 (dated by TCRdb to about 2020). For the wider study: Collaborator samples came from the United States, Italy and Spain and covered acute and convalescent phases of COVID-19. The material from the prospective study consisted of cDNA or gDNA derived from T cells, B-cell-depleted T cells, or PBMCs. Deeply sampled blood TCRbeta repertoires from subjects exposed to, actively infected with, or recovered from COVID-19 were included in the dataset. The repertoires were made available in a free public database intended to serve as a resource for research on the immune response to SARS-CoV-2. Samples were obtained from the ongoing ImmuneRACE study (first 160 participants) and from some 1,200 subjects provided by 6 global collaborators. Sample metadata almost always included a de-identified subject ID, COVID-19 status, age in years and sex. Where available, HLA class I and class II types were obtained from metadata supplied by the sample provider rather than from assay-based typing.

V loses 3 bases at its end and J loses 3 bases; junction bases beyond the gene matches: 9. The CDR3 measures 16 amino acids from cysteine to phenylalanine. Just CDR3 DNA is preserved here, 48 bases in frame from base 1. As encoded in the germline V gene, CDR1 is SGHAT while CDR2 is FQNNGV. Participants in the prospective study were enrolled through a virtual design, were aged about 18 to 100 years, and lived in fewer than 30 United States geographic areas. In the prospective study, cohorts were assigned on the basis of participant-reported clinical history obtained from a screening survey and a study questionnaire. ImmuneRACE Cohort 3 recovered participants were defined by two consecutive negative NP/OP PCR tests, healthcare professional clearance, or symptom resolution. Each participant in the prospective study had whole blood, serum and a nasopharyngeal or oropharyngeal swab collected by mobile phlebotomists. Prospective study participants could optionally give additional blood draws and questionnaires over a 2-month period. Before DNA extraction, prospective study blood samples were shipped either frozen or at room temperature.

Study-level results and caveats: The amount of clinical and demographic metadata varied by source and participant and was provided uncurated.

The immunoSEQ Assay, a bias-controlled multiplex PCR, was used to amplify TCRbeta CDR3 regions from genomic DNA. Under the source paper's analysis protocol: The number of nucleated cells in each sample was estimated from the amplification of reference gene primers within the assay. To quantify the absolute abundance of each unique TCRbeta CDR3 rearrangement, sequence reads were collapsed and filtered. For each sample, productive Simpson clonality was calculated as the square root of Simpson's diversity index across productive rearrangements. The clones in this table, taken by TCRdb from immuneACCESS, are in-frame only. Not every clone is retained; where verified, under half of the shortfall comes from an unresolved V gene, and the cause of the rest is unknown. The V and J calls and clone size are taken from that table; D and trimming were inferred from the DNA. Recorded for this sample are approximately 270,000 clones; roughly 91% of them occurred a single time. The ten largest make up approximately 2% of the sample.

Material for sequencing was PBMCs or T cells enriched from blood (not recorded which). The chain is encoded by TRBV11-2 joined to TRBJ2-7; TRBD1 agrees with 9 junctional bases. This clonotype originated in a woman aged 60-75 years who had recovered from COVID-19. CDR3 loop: CASSFPSTGGCYEQYF. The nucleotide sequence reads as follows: TGTGCCAGCAGCTTCCCCTCGACAGGGGGGTGCTACGAGCAGTACTTC.